This T cell receptor (beta chain) was captured by sequencing in a study of blood T cell repertoires in COVID-19. Study context: The origin of the acute and convalescent COVID-19 samples was the United States, Italy and Spain. T cells, B-cell-depleted T cells, or PBMCs provided the cDNA or gDNA that served as material.

Per the original data handling: Scientists estimated how many nucleated cells there were by amplifying reference gene primers. Measured with immunoSEQ multiplex PCR; TCRdb has only the in-frame clones, and not every one. D and trimming were read from the DNA, whereas the V and J calls and clone size are those reported in that table. The sample consists of 250,000 to 300,000 clones, around 90% of them appearing once. The V gene lost 6 bases and the J gene lost 8 bases, with 28 bases spanning the gap. The CDR3 has 17 residues. From germline, CDR1 is LNHDA and CDR2 SQIVND (reference sequence). The chain is built from TRBV19 and TRBJ1-2; TRBD1 might be the D (5 bases). This sequence was found in a woman aged 30 to 39 with acute or convalescent COVID-19. The sample was peripheral blood. The CDR3 sequence is CASSPRASTLAPRGYTF. In nucleotides, the CDR3 is TGTGCCAGTAGCCCCAGGGCTTCTACTTTGGCCCCGCGGGGCTACACCTTC. The variable domain in full, with the rest retrieved from reference TRBV19 and TRBJ1-2, is DGGITQSPKYLFRKEGQNVTLSCEQNLNHDAMYWYRQDPGQGLRLIYYSQIVNDFQKGDIAEGYSVSREKKESFPLTVTSAQKNPTAFYLCASSPRASTLAPRGYTFGSGTRLTVV.